This T cell receptor (beta chain) came from a study of cytotoxic CD8 clonotypes in ibrutinib-treated CLL. Whole-study findings and limits: Public clonotypes occurred uncommonly; on treatment, they contracted or remained stable.

This CDR3 has 16 amino acids. Germline V gives CDR1 SGHTA, CDR2 FQGNSA. J was trimmed by 3 bases and V by 6 bases; bases with no gene match: 5. This table comes from immunoSEQ multiplex PCR, and its TCRdb copy is limited to in-frame clones, with some not included. This table has about 6,000 clones, roughly 79% appearing once. Concerning this clone: Its target is unknown.

The material was PBMCs, obtained before ibrutinib treatment. This TCR was sampled from a human donor with chronic lymphocytic leukemia. This sequence joins TRBV7-2 and TRBJ2-3, with 14 bases lining up with TRBD2. Here the CDR3 DNA reads TGTGCCAGCAGTTCGGGACTAGCGGGAGCAACAGATACGCAGTATTTT. Its translation is CASSSGLAGATDTQYF.